The clone carrying this T cell receptor beta chain was recorded a few times. A read error may account for a junction end that differs from germline. CDR3 length: 12 amino acids. Germline values: CDR1 PRHDT, CDR2 FYEKMQ (reference sequence). The sample is drawn from a study of Graves' ophthalmopathy and Graves' hyperthyroidism. RNA transcripts were the source from which TCR beta CDR3 regions were amplified. The first-round RT-PCR employed HTBI primers together with the Qiagen OneStep RT-PCR kit. A multiplex PCR was then performed as the second round. TCRdb reanalysed the multiplex PCR reads using MiXCR and keeps one entry per CDR3 protein. This table has over 200,000 distinct CDR3 sequences, 29% appearing once.

The J gene is TRBJ2-7, the V gene TRBV13, with 8 bases that match TRBD2. The sequenced sample consisted of peripheral blood. The sequence came from a man in his fifties with Graves' ophthalmopathy. The CDR3: CANSGRSYEQYF. Written as DNA, the CDR3 is TGTGCCAACAGCGGGAGAAGTTACGAGCAGTACTTC.